This entry lists 32 T cell receptor beta chains sequenced from one sample in a study of T cells in tuberculosis. Regarding time point: new active TB diagnosis, blood taken before or within 7 days of starting treatment. Assay: immunoSEQ multiplex PCR; the TCRdb copy retains only in-frame clones and omits some. Here the sample spans under 30,000 clones, about 90% being singletons. Material: PBMCs, obtained at tuberculosis diagnosis. Source of these receptors: an adult with tuberculosis.

The CDR3 sequence is CASSPSGQYDYGYTF. Written as DNA, the CDR3 is TGTGCCAGCTCACCATCGGGACAGTATGACTATGGCTACACCTTC. The gene calls are TRBV18 and TRBJ1-2, with TRBD1 matching over 7 bases. Unmatched junction bases numbered 6, after V lost 2 bases and J lost 3 bases. The germline V gene has CDR1 KGHSH and CDR2 LQKENI. The CDR3 is 15 residues long.

The chain employs TRBV5-1 and TRBJ1-2, with D possibly being TRBD1 (6 bases). Germline V CDR1 and CDR2: SGHRS, YFSETQ. Trimming removed 4 bases at V and 5 bases at J, with 21 bases between. The CDR3 covers 16 residues. DNA for the CDR3: TGCGCCAGCAGCCCCTCTGGGGGGGGCGTTGGTTATGGCTACACCTTC. Its protein is CASSPSGGGVGYGYTF.

The J gene is TRBJ1-5, the V gene TRBV15, with 7 nucleotides matching TRBD1. Losses at the gene ends were 4 bases for V and 6 bases for J; bases not matched to a gene: 6. The CDR3 has 14 amino acids. The germline V gene has CDR1 LNHNV and CDR2 YYDKDF (reference sequence). CDR3 sequence: CATSTRQGSQPQHF. The CDR3 region has the DNA TGTGCCACCAGCACCCGACAGGGTAGTCAGCCCCAGCATTTT.

CDR3 bases: TGTGCCAGCCGTTTCCCGGGACTAGGACTGTATTTT. This encodes CASRFPGLGLYF. The gene calls are TRBV2 and TRBJ2-3, with 8 bases aligning to TRBD2. The CDR3 has 12 residues. Germline V lookup: CDR1 SNHLY, CDR2 FYNNEI. With V trimmed by 8 bases and J by 14 bases, 12 bases remained unmatched.

The chain combines TRBV15 with TRBJ1-3; D unclear. CDR1 is LNHNV and CDR2 is YYDKDF in the germline V gene (reference sequence). This CDR3 has 14 residues. V shed 4 bases and J shed 0 bases, with 7 bases lying between them. The CDR3 DNA reads TGTGCCACCAGCACCGAGAGCTCTGGAAACACCATATATTTT. Protein: CATSTESSGNTIYF. Complete variable domain (other parts from reference TRBV15 and TRBJ1-3): DAMVIQNPRYQVTQFGKPVTLSCSQTLNHNVMYWYQQKSSQAPKLLFHYYDKDFNNEADTPDNFQSRRPNTSFCFLDIRSPGLGDTAMYLCATSTESSGNTIYFGEGSWLTVV.

The chain is built from TRBV7-2 and TRBJ1-3, with D tentatively TRBD1 (5 bases). The CDR3 contains 16 residues. Trimming removed 4 bases at V and 2 bases at J, with 15 bases between. Germline CDR1 is SGHTA and CDR2 is FQGNSA. The CDR3 nucleotides are TGTGCCAGCAGCTCCCAAATCGGGGGGACTGGAAACACCATATATTTT. Translated, it gives CASSSQIGGTGNTIYF. Filled out from reference TRBV7-2 and TRBJ1-3, the complete variable domain reads GAGVSQSPSNKVTEKGKDVELRCDPISGHTALYWYRQSLGQGLEFLIYFQGNSAPDKSGLPSDRFSAERTGGSVSTLTIQRTQQEDSAVYLCASSSQIGGTGNTIYFGEGSWLTVV.

J is TRBJ1-4 and V is TRBV4-2, with 7 nucleotides matching TRBD1. V was clipped by 1 base and J by 4 bases; unmatched bases: 3. Germline V gene sequence: CDR1 LGHNA, CDR2 YNFKEQ. This CDR3 is built from 15 residues. The CDR3 loop is CASSQGDSDNEKLFF. The CDR3 DNA follows: TGTGCCAGCAGCCAAGGGGACAGCGATAATGAAAAACTGTTTTTT.

This clone was seen only once. The CDR3 here is CASRGSSSGNTIYF. CDR3 nucleotides: TGTGCCAGCCGAGGCAGTAGCTCTGGAAACACCATATATTTT. The V call is TRBV9, the J call TRBJ1-3, with no clear D. The CDR3 runs to 14 residues. Germline-derived CDR1 and CDR2 are SGDLS and YYNGEE. V was clipped by 7 bases and J by 0 bases, with 11 bases between them. Full variable domain (rest looked up from reference TRBV9 and TRBJ1-3): DSGVTQTPKHLITATGQRVTLRCSPRSGDLSVYWYQQSLDQGLQFLIQYYNGEERAKGNILERFSAQQFPDLHSELNLSSLELGDSALYFCASRGSSSGNTIYFGEGSWLTVV.

V usage is TRBV7-8 and J usage is TRBJ1-6, with D maybe TRBD1 (6 bases). The CDR3 loop spans 12 amino acids. The V end was cut by 8 bases, the J end by 7 bases, with 9 bases between. CDR1 is SGHVS, CDR2 FQNEAQ, per germline. As DNA, the CDR3 is TGTGCCAGCGGGGGCCCAAATTCACCCCTCCACTTT. Protein sequence: CASGGPNSPLHF.

The chain employs TRBV5-1 and TRBJ2-1, with D tentatively TRBD2 (7 bases). V lost 0 bases, J lost 0 bases, and 13 bases lay in between. The CDR3 totals 17 residues. Germline values: CDR1 SGHRS, CDR2 YFSETQ. In DNA, the CDR3 is TGCGCCAGCAGCTTGGAGGGGGGCGGGAGCTCCTACAATGAGCAGTTCTTC. Translated, it gives CASSLEGGGSSYNEQFF.

This chain links TRBV11-3 with TRBJ2-2, with TRBD2 matching 8 bases. The germline gives CDR1 SGHNT, CDR2 YENEEA. Trimming at V came to 4 bases and at J to 3 bases, leaving 4 bases not matched to a gene. The CDR3 length is 15 residues. CDR3 sequence: CASSSGGGYTGELFF. The CDR3 bases are TGTGCCAGCAGCTCCGGGGGGGGCTACACCGGGGAGCTGTTTTTT.

The chain couples TRBV19 to TRBJ2-5; D is perhaps TRBD1 (5 bases). The germline gives CDR1 LNHDA, CDR2 SQIVND (reference sequence). The length of the CDR3 is 13 residues. The V end lost 6 bases, the J end lost 1 base, and 9 bases lay between the germline ends. The CDR3 nucleotides are TGTGCCAGTAGCGAGGACATCCAAGAGACCCAGTACTTC. Amino acids: CASSEDIQETQYF.

The gene calls are TRBV7-8 and TRBJ1-1; TRBD1 matches 7 bases. Germline values: CDR1 SGHVS, CDR2 FQNEAQ. V dropped 5 bases and J dropped 1; count of bases not matched to a gene: 4. The CDR3 is made up of 14 amino acids. CDR3: CASSIRGRNTEAFF. DNA of the CDR3: TGTGCCAGCAGCATCAGGGGGAGGAACACTGAAGCTTTCTTT.

The V call is TRBV11-2, the J call TRBJ1-3; D remains unclear. V was pared by 1 base and J by 0 bases, with 7 bases between. The CDR3 is 15 amino acids. Germline V lookup: CDR1 SGHAT, CDR2 FQNNGV. This CDR3 is CASSLGLNSGNTIYF. CDR3 nucleotides: TGTGCCAGCAGCTTAGGACTGAACTCTGGAAACACCATATATTTT.

V and J are TRBV19 and TRBJ2-1; D not resolved. V shed 1 base and J shed 0 bases, with 10 bases lying between them. Germline lookup yields CDR1 LNHDA and CDR2 SQIVND (reference sequence). This CDR3 is 16 amino acids long. For the CDR3, the DNA is TGTGCCAGTAGTATAGTGAGAACCCTCTCCTACAATGAGCAGTTCTTC. Encoded protein: CASSIVRTLSYNEQFF. Combining the CDR3 with reference TRBV19 and TRBJ2-1 gives the whole variable domain DGGITQSPKYLFRKEGQNVTLSCEQNLNHDAMYWYRQDPGQGLRLIYYSQIVNDFQKGDIAEGYSVSREKKESFPLTVTSAQKNPTAFYLCASSIVRTLSYNEQFFGPGTRLTVL.

By share, this clone counts as medium-sized (0.01 to 0.1%). The chain is built from TRBV7-6 and TRBJ2-7; D not certain. In germline, CDR1 is SGHVS, CDR2 FNYEAQ. The germline V and J ends were trimmed by 5 bases and 3 bases, with 11 bases remaining between them. The CDR3 extends over 13 amino acids. CDR3 coding DNA: TGTGCCAGCAGCCCGGGTCCTAACTACGAGCAGTACTTC. As protein: CASSPGPNYEQYF.

The sample holds one count of this clone. V and J are TRBV25-1 and TRBJ2-5, with 13 positions matching TRBD2. With 4 bases clipped from V and 4 bases from J, the junction kept 6 bases outside the gene matches. The CDR3 spans 16 residues. Looked up from germline, CDR1 is MGHDK and CDR2 is SYGVNS. CDR3 in amino acids: CASSARGLAGLETQYF. CDR3 DNA: TGTGCCAGCAGTGCCCGGGGACTAGCGGGACTAGAGACCCAGTACTTC. The variable domain in full, completed from reference TRBV25-1 and TRBJ2-5, reads EADIYQTPRYLVIGTGKKITLECSQTMGHDKMYWYQQDPGMELHLIHYSYGVNSTEKGDLSSESTVSRIRTEHFPLTLESARPSHTSQYLCASSARGLAGLETQYFGPGTRLLVL.

This clone came up once. The chain carries TRBV5-1 and TRBJ2-5; 7 bases agree with TRBD2. The V gene's germline CDR1 is SGHRS and CDR2 YFSETQ. With V trimmed by 4 bases and J by 5 bases, 5 bases remained unmatched. The CDR3 contains 13 residues. CDR3 in amino acids: CASSGGDSETQYF. In DNA, the CDR3 is TGCGCCAGCAGCGGGGGGGACTCCGAGACCCAGTACTTC.

V usage is TRBV5-4 and J usage is TRBJ1-2; D is unresolved. CDR1 and CDR2 (germline): SGHNT, YYREEE (reference sequence). The CDR3 is 12 amino acids. With 4 bases removed from V and 4 bases from J, the gap between germline ends came to 8 bases. The CDR3 protein is CASSKEGYGYTF. DNA of the CDR3: TGTGCCAGCAGCAAGGAGGGCTATGGCTACACCTTC.

The chain uses TRBV19 and TRBJ1-4; 7 positions agree with TRBD1. V shed 3 bases and J 7 bases; nucleotides not matched to a gene: 5. CDR3 length equals 14 residues. CDR1 is LNHDA, CDR2 SQIVND, per germline (reference sequence). The CDR3: CASSISGTVEKLFF. The DNA of the CDR3 is TGTGCCAGTAGTATTTCAGGGACAGTTGAAAAACTGTTTTTT.

The rearrangement links TRBV30 to TRBJ1-2; 10 bases are shared with TRBD1. CDR1 and CDR2 from the germline V gene are GTSNPN and SVGIG (reference sequence). The CDR3 has 16 residues. V was clipped by 3 bases and J by 2 bases; unmatched bases: 9. CDR3 sequence (DNA): TGTGCCTGGAGGGCTCTCACGGGACAGGGGAACTATGGCTACACCTTC. Encoded protein: CAWRALTGQGNYGYTF.

The V and J genes are TRBV11-3 and TRBJ2-3; perhaps TRBD2 as D (6 bases). The CDR3 runs to 16 residues. V gave up 5 bases and J gave up 1 base, with 16 bases separating them. Germline V gene data show CDR1 as SGHNT and CDR2 as YENEEA. CDR3 coding DNA: TGTGCCAGCAGCGCATTGGGCGGGGTTGGCACAGATACGCAGTATTTT. This translates into CASSALGGVGTDTQYF.

The CDR3 coding sequence is TGTGCCAGCAGCTTGGCTGGCGGGAGGGTCACAGATACGCAGTATTTT. Its translation is CASSLAGGRVTDTQYF. The rearrangement links TRBV5-4 to TRBJ2-3, with 9 bases fitting TRBD2. CDR1 is SGHNT and CDR2 is YYREEE in the germline V gene (reference sequence). J was trimmed by 2 bases and V by 0 bases; bases with no gene match: 4. There are 16 residues in the CDR3.

V gene TRBV19 combines with J gene TRBJ1-2; the D is unclear. With 4 bases removed from V and 7 bases from J, the gap between germline ends came to 7 bases. Germline CDR1 and CDR2: LNHDA and SQIVND (reference sequence). CDR3 length: 11 amino acids. The CDR3 bases are TGTGCCAGTAGTAATCCCGTTGGCTACACCTTC. It yields the protein CASSNPVGYTF.

This clone appeared a single time. J is TRBJ2-7 and V is TRBV19, with 7 nucleotides matching TRBD1. This CDR3 comprises 14 residues. Germline loops: CDR1 LNHDA, CDR2 SQIVND (reference sequence). Trimming took 5 bases from V and 4 from J; bases not matched to a gene: 8. CDR3 sequence reads: CASSFRDSFYEQYF. CDR3 sequence (DNA): TGTGCCAGTAGTTTCCGGGACAGTTTTTACGAGCAGTACTTC.

V usage is TRBV19 and J usage is TRBJ2-7, with 7 bases identical to TRBD1. The germline gives CDR1 LNHDA, CDR2 SQIVND (reference sequence). The J segment lost 3 bases and the V segment lost 6 bases, leaving 5 bases of the junction unmatched. The CDR3 consists of 13 residues. In DNA form, the CDR3 reads TGTGCCAGTAGCTCCGGGACAGTCTACGAGCAGTACTTC. Residues: CASSSGTVYEQYF.

This rearrangement joins TRBV2 to TRBJ1-1, with 7 bases matching TRBD1. This CDR3 is built from 12 residues. The ends lost 7 bases at V and 7 bases at J; junction bases unmatched: 6. Germline V gene data show CDR1 as SNHLY and CDR2 as FYNNEI. CDR3 bases: TGTGCCAGCACCAAGACAGGGCTTGAAGCTTTCTTT. This gives the protein CASTKTGLEAFF. Supplemented by reference TRBV2 and TRBJ1-1, the full variable domain reads EPEVTQTPSHQVTQMGQEVILRCVPISNHLYFYWYRQILGQKVEFLVSFYNNEISEKSEIFDDQFSVERPDGSNFTLKIRSTKLEDSAMYFCASTKTGLEAFFGQGTRLTVV.

The chain combines TRBV27 with TRBJ2-3; 9 nucleotides line up with TRBD2. Losses at the gene ends were 6 bases for V and 5 bases for J; bases not matched to a gene: 9. Looked up from germline, CDR1 is MNHEY and CDR2 is SMNVEV (reference sequence). The CDR3 totals 15 residues. CDR3 protein: CASSPFAGGLDTQYF. CDR3 nucleotides: TGTGCCAGCAGCCCTTTTGCGGGAGGGCTAGATACGCAGTATTTT.

The rearrangement links TRBV27 to TRBJ2-7, with D unclear. The CDR3 has 13 amino acids. V lost 2 bases, J lost 6 bases, and 11 bases lay in between. CDR1 and CDR2 from the germline V gene are MNHEY and SMNVEV (reference sequence). In DNA form, the CDR3 reads TGTGCCAGCAGTTTAGTCGAGGTGACCGAGCAGTACTTC. Residues: CASSLVEVTEQYF.

The chain couples TRBV27 to TRBJ2-6, with D uncertain. Germline lookup yields CDR1 MNHEY and CDR2 SMNVEV (reference sequence). The CDR3 runs 17 residues. V was pared by 3 bases and J by 0 bases, with 12 bases between. The chain's CDR3 is CASSFDHLSSGANVLTF. CDR3 nucleotide sequence: TGTGCCAGCAGTTTTGATCATCTTAGCTCTGGGGCCAACGTCCTGACTTTC.

This chain joins TRBV19 and TRBJ1-5; tentatively, D is TRBD1 (6 bases). V was pared by 5 bases and J by 6 bases, with 26 bases between. Germline CDR1 and CDR2: LNHDA and SQIVND (reference sequence). CDR3 size: 18 residues. The CDR3 DNA reads TGTGCCAGTAGTTATACCGGGACATCTACTATACGGGTTCAGCCCCAGCATTTT. It is translated as CASSYTGTSTIRVQPQHF. Full variable domain (remainder filled in from reference TRBV19 and TRBJ1-5): DGGITQSPKYLFRKEGQNVTLSCEQNLNHDAMYWYRQDPGQGLRLIYYSQIVNDFQKGDIAEGYSVSREKKESFPLTVTSAQKNPTAFYLCASSYTGTSTIRVQPQHFGDGTRLSIL.

The rearrangement links TRBV4-3 to TRBJ2-1; a weak D match, TRBD1 (8 bases). Germline values: CDR1 LGHNA, CDR2 YSLEER. The germline V and J ends were trimmed by 1 base and 3 bases, with 16 bases remaining between them. This CDR3 region has 17 residues. CDR3 in DNA: TGCGCCAGCAGCCAAGGAGTCACAGGGGGGGTCTACAATGAGCAGTTCTTC. It yields the protein CASSQGVTGGVYNEQFF.